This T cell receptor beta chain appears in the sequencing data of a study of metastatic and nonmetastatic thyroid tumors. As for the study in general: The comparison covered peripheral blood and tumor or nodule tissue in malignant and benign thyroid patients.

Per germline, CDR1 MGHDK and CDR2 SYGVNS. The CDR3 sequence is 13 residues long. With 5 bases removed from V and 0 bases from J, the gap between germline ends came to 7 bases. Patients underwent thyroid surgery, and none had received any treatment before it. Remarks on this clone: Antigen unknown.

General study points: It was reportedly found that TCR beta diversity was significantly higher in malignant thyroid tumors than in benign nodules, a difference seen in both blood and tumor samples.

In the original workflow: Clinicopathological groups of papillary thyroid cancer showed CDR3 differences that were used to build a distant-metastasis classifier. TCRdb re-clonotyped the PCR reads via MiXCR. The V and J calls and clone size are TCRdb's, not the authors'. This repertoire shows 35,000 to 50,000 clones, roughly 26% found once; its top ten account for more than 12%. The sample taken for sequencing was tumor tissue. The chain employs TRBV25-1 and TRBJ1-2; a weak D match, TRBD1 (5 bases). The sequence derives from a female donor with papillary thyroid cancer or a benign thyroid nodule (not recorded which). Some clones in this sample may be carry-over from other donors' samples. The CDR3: CASSRGTNYGYTF. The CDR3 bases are TGTGCCAGCAGTCGGGGCACTAACTATGGCTACACCTTC.